This TCR beta chain was observed in a study of blood T cell repertoires in COVID-19. Sequencing was performed with immunoSEQ multiplex PCR; in TCRdb, only in-frame clones are kept and a portion is missing. Here the sample spans roughly 440,000 clones, approximately 88% being singletons. V was clipped by 6 bases and J by 0 bases, with 14 bases between them. This CDR3 comprises 15 residues. In germline, CDR1 is MNHEY, CDR2 SVGAGI. It was during active infection that Seattle patients were enrolled and then longitudinally followed. The receptor was isolated from a woman aged 45-59 years with COVID-19, enrolled during active disease. Sequencing was carried out using peripheral blood. The chain is built from TRBV6-5 and TRBJ1-2; D perhaps matches TRBD1 (6 bases). CDR3 loop: CASRPGQSSNYGYTF. CDR3 DNA sequence: TGTGCCAGCAGGCCCGGACAGTCATCTAACTATGGCTACACCTTC.